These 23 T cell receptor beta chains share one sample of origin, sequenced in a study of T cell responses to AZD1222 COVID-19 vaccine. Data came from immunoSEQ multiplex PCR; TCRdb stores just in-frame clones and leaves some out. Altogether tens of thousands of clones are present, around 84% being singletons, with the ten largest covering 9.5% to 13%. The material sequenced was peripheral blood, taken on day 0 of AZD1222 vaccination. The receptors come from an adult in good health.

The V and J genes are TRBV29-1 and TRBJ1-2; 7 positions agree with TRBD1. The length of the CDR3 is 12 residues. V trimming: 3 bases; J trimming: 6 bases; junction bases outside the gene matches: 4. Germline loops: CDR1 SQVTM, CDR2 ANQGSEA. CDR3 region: CSVDRGSDGYTF. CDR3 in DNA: TGCAGCGTTGACAGGGGGAGCGATGGCTACACCTTC.

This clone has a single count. DNA of the CDR3: TGTGCCAGCAGCACAAGACTAGCACCCTACAATGAGCAGTTCTTC. It is translated as CASSTRLAPYNEQFF. The chain combines TRBV9 with TRBJ2-1, with TRBD2 identical over 7 bases. The V segment lost 4 bases and the J segment 2 bases; nucleotides outside the gene matches: 6. The CDR3 is 15 amino acids. Germline assignment: CDR1 SGDLS and CDR2 YYNGEE.

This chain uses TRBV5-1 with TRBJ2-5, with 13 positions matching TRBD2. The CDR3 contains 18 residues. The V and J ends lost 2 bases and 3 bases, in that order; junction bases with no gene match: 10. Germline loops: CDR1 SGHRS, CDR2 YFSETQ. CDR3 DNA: TGCGCCAGCAGCTTATCACTAGCGGGAGGGCTCCGGGAAGAGACCCAGTACTTC. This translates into CASSLSLAGGLREETQYF.

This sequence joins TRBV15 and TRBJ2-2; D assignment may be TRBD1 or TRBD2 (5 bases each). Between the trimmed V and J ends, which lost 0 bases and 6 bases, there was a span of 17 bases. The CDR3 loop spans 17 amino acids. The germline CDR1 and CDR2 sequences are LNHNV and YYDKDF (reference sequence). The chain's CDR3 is CATSRDRAGTTSGELFF. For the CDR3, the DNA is TGTGCCACCAGCAGAGATCGGGCAGGGACGACGTCCGGGGAGCTGTTTTTT.

The CDR3 region has the DNA TGTGCCAGCAGTGAATTTGGAGGCAGGGTAGCCAAAAACATTCAGTACTTC. Translated: CASSEFGGRVAKNIQYF. This chain uses TRBV6-1 with TRBJ2-4; D may match TRBD1 or TRBD2 (5 bases each). Germline V lookup: CDR1 MNHNS, CDR2 SASEGT. V was pared by 2 bases and J by 0 bases, with 14 bases between. There are 17 residues in the CDR3.

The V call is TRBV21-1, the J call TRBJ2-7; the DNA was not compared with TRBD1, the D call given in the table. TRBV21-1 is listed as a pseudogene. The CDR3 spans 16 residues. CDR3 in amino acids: CASSDPNQSDSYEQYF. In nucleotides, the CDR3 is TGTGCCAGCAGCGACCCCAACCAGTCAGACAGCTACGAGCAGTACTTC.

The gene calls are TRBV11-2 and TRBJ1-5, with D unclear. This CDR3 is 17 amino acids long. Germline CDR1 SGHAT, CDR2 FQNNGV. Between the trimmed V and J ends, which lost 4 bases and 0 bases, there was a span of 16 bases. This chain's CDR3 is CASSSGGGRPSNQPQHF. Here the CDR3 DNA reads TGTGCCAGCAGCTCTGGCGGCGGCAGACCTAGCAATCAGCCCCAGCATTTT.

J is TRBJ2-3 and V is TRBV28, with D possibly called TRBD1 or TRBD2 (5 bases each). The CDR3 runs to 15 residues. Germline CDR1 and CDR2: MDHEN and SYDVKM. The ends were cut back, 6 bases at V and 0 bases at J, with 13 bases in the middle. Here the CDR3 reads CASRRVWGSTDTQYF. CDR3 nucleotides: TGTGCCAGCAGACGAGTCTGGGGGAGCACAGATACGCAGTATTTT.

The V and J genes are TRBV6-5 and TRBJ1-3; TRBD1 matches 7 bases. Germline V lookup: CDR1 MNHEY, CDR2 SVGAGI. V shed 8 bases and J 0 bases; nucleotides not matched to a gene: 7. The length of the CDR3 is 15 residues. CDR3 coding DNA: TGTGCCAGCTGGACGCGGGACAGCTCTGGAAACACCATATATTTT. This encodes CASWTRDSSGNTIYF.

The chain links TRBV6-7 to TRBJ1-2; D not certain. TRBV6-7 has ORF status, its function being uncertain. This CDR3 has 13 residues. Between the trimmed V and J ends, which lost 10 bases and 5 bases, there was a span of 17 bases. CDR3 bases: TGTGCCATCGGATTAAGGCAGTGGTATGGCTACACCTTC. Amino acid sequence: CAIGLRQWYGYTF.

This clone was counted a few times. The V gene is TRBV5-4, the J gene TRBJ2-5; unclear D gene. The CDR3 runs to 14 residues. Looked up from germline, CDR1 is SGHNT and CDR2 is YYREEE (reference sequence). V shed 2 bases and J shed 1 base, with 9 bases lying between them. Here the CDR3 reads CASSLSGVQETQYF. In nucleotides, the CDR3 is TGTGCCAGCAGCTTAAGTGGGGTCCAAGAGACCCAGTACTTC.

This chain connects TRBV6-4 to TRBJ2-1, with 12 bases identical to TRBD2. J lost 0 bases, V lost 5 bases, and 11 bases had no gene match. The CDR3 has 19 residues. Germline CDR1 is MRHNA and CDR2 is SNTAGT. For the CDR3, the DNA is TGTGCCAGCAGTCTAAAGGGCATGGGACTAGCGGGCTCCTACAATGAGCAGTTCTTC. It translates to CASSLKGMGLAGSYNEQFF.

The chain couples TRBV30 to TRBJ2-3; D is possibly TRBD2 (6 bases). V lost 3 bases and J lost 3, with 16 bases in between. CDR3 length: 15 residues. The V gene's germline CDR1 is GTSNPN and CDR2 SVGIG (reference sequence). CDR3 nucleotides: TGTGCCTGGAGGGCCGGGACTCCTTCAACAGATACGCAGTATTTT. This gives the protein CAWRAGTPSTDTQYF.

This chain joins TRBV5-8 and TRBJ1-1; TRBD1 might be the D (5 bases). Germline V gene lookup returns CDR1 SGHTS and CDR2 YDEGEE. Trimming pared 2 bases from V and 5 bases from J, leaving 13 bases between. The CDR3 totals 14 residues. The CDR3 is CASSFELGQTEAFF. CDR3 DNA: TGTGCCAGCAGCTTTGAGCTCGGACAAACTGAAGCTTTCTTT. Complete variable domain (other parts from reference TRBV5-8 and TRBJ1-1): EAGVTQSPTHLIKTRGQQATLRCSPISGHTSVYWYQQALGLGLQFLLWYDEGEERNRGNFPPRFSGRQFPNYSSELNVNALELEDSALYLCASSFELGQTEAFFGQGTRLTVV.

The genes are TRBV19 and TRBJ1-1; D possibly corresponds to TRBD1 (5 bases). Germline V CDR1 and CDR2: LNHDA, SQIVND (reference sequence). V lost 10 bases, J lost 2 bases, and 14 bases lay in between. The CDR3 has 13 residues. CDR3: CATTRTQNTEAFF. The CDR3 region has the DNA TGTGCCACTACCAGGACACAAAACACTGAAGCTTTCTTT. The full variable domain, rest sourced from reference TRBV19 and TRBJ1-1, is DGGITQSPKYLFRKEGQNVTLSCEQNLNHDAMYWYRQDPGQGLRLIYYSQIVNDFQKGDIAEGYSVSREKKESFPLTVTSAQKNPTAFYLCATTRTQNTEAFFGQGTRLTVV.

The CDR3 reads CASSPGLAAQTQYF. CDR3 nucleotides: TGTGCCAGCAGCCCCGGACTAGCTGCGCAGACCCAGTACTTC. The chain carries TRBV7-2 and TRBJ2-5; 8 bases align to TRBD2. Germline CDR1 and CDR2: SGHTA and FQGNSA. The V and J ends lost 5 bases and 6 bases, in that order; junction bases with no gene match: 8. This CDR3 is 14 amino acids long. Together with reference TRBV7-2 and TRBJ2-5, the CDR3 gives the full variable domain: GAGVSQSPSNKVTEKGKDVELRCDPISGHTALYWYRQSLGQGLEFLIYFQGNSAPDKSGLPSDRFSAERTGGSVSTLTIQRTQQEDSAVYLCASSPGLAAQTQYFGPGTRLLVL.

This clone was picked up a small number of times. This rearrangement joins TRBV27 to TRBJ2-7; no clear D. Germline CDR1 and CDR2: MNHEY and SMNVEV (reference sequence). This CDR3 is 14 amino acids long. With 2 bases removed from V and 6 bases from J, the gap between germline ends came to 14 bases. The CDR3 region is CASSLGMETAEQYF. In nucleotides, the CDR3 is TGTGCCAGCAGTTTAGGGATGGAGACTGCCGAGCAGTACTTC.

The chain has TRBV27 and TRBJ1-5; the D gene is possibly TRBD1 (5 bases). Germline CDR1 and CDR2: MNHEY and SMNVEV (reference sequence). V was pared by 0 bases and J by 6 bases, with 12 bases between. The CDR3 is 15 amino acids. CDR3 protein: CASSLSGTMSQPQHF. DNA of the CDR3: TGTGCCAGCAGTTTATCCGGGACGATGAGTCAGCCCCAGCATTTT.

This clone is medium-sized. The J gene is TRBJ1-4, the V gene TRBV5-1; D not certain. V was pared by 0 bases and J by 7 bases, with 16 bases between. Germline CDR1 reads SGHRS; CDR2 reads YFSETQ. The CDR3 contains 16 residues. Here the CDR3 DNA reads TGCGCCAGCAGCTTGGGCACTGGCAACGGAGTTGAAAAACTGTTTTTT. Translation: CASSLGTGNGVEKLFF.

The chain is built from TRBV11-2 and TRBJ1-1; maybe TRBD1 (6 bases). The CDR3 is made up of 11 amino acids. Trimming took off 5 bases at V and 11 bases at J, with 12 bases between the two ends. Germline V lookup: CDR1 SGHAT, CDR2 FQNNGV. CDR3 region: CASSSGTTAFF. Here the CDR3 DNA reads TGTGCCAGCAGCAGCGGGACAACTGCTTTCTTT. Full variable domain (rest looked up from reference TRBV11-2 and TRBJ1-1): EAGVAQSPRYKIIEKRQSVAFWCNPISGHATLYWYQQILGQGPKLLIQFQNNGVVDDSQLPKDRFSAERLKGVDSTLKIQPAKLEDSAVYLCASSSGTTAFFGQGTRLTVV.

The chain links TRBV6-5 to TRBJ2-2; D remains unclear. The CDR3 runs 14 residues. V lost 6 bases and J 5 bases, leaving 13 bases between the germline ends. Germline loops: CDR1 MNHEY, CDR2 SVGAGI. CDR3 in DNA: TGTGCCAGCAGGCCGGGTCAAGGGACCGGGGAGCTGTTTTTT. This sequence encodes CASRPGQGTGELFF.

The CDR3 loop reads CSATANYGYTF. The CDR3 DNA is TGCAGTGCTACAGCCAACTATGGCTACACCTTC. The gene calls are TRBV20-1 and TRBJ1-2; D is unresolved. Trimming pared 4 bases from V and 2 bases from J, leaving 5 bases between. Germline CDR1 and CDR2: DFQATT and SNEGSKA (reference sequence). This CDR3 is built from 11 residues.

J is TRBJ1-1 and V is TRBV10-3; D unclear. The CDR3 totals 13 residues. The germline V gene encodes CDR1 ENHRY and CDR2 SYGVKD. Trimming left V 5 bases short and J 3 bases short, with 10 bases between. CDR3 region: CAISREGDTEAFF. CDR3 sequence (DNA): TGTGCCATCAGTAGGGAGGGCGACACTGAAGCTTTCTTT.